This is a list of T cell receptor beta chains from one sample in a study of identifying expanded T cells in peripheral blood. Clones were sequenced by immunoSEQ multiplex PCR, and TCRdb holds only the in-frame ones, with some missing. The sample shows 85,000 to 100,000 clones, approximately 88% of them seen only once. Sequences were obtained from blood. All receptors derive from a person aged 18 to 75 in good health. Both conserved end residues are part of each CDR3. D genes are given only for firm matches.

cdr3_nt	cdr3_aa	j_call	v_call	d_call
TGTGCCTGGAGTTTAGGGGGGCTGAGCGGCTATGGCTACACCTTC	CAWSLGGLSGYGYTF	TRBJ1-2	TRBV30	.
TGTGCCAGCAGTTACGAGGTGCACCAAGAGACCCAGTACTTC	CASSYEVHQETQYF	TRBJ2-5	TRBV6-6	.
TGCGCCAGCAGCTTGGGTTTACCCCGGACAGGGGGGCCCTCTAACTATGGCTACACCTTC	CASSLGLPRTGGPSNYGYTF	TRBJ1-2	TRBV5-1	TRBD1
TGTGCCAGCAGTAACCTAGTCAATGAGCAGTTCTTC	CASSNLVNEQFF	TRBJ2-1	TRBV2	.
TGTGCCAGCAGTCCCAGCACAAGAAATTCACCCCTCCACTTT	CASSPSTRNSPLHF	TRBJ1-6	TRBV28	.
TGTGCCAGCAGTGGACTAGTTCCTATCGATGAGCAGTTCTTC	CASSGLVPIDEQFF	TRBJ2-1	TRBV27	TRBD2
TGCAGCGTTTATGCCGGGACAGGGGTTGAGGGTGAGCAGTTCTTC	CSVYAGTGVEGEQFF	TRBJ2-1	TRBV29-1	TRBD1
TGTGCCAGCCGCAGGGAGGGCCCCTCCTACGAGCAGTACTTC	CASRREGPSYEQYF	TRBJ2-7	TRBV27	TRBD2
TGCAGCGTTGAAGGCGGGGGACTCCTACGGGAGCAGTACTTC	CSVEGGGLLREQYF	TRBJ2-7	TRBV29-1	TRBD2
TGTGCCAGCAGCTTAGCGAGCGGAGTTGAGCAGTTCTTC	CASSLASGVEQFF	TRBJ2-1	TRBV7-8	.
TGTGCCACCTACAGGGAAACAGATACGCAGTATTTT	CATYRETDTQYF	TRBJ2-3	TRBV6-1	.
TGCGCCAGCAGCCAAGATGAGGGACTAGCGGGATACAATGAGCAGTTCTTC	CASSQDEGLAGYNEQFF	TRBJ2-1	TRBV4-1	TRBD2
TGTGCCAGCAGTTACTCGCCGGATCGCGGCTCCTACGAGCAGTACTTC	CASSYSPDRGSYEQYF	TRBJ2-7	TRBV6-5	.
TGCGCCAGCAGACGTCTCGCATCCGATTCCTACGAGCAGTACTTC	CASRRLASDSYEQYF	TRBJ2-7	TRBV4-1	.
TGTGCCTGGAGTATGGGTCCCCCCTACGAGCAGTACTTC	CAWSMGPPYEQYF	TRBJ2-7	TRBV30	.
TGTGCCTGGTCGGGACTCCCAGGCAATGAGCAGTTCTTC	CAWSGLPGNEQFF	TRBJ2-1	TRBV30	.
TGTGCCAGCAGTGTGGTTGGGGGCCTGGGGGAGCAGTACTTC	CASSVVGGLGEQYF	TRBJ2-7	TRBV28	.